Presented here are 11 T cell receptor beta chains from one specimen sequenced in a study of blood T cells in healthy people across ages. PCR was performed a second time for about 7 to 11 cycles using a sample-barcoded 5' primer and a J-beta primer mix. TCRdb used MiXCR to reprocess the 5' RACE reads, holding one entry per CDR3 protein. The repertoire includes some 1.5 million distinct CDR3 sequences, roughly 27% of them detected once, and 6.5% to 8.5% sits in the top ten. Sequenced input: blood. The receptors were sampled from a woman aged 25 to 39 in good health.

The chain links TRBV6-5 to TRBJ2-4, with D hard to call. The better agreement between TRBJ2-7 and the DNA end casts doubt on the J call. The germline V gene encodes CDR1 MNHEY and CDR2 SVGAGI. CDR3 length: 11 residues. This CDR3 reads CASRRNREQYF. The CDR3 nucleotides read TGTGCCAGCAGGAGGAATCGCGAGCAGTACTTC.

DNA for the CDR3: TGTGCCAGCAGCCCGATGCGGGACCGACCAATTCAGCAGTACTTC. Protein sequence: CASSPMRDRPIQQYF. The gene calls are TRBV14 and TRBJ2-7; perhaps TRBD2 as D (6 bases). Trimming took 4 bases from V and 8 from J, leaving 21 bases between them. The CDR3 sequence is 15 residues long. Germline values: CDR1 SGHDN, CDR2 FVKESK.

This clonotype came up many times. The genes are TRBV20-1 and TRBJ1-2, with D possibly being TRBD1 (5 bases). CDR3 length: 18 residues. The germline V and J ends were trimmed by 5 bases and 1 base, with 26 bases remaining between them. The germline CDR1 and CDR2 sequences are DFQATT and SNEGSKA (reference sequence). CDR3 sequence reads: CSARGHITRDGINYGYTF. The DNA for the CDR3 is TGCAGTGCTCGAGGCCATATTACCCGGGACGGAATTAACTATGGCTACACCTTC.

The V call is TRBV11-2, the J call TRBJ1-4; D is undetermined. Germline CDR1 is SGHAT and CDR2 is FQNNGV. Trimming stripped 5 bases from V and 5 bases from J, with 15 bases between. The CDR3 sequence is 15 residues long. The CDR3 loop is CASSDWAAKNEKLFF. CDR3 DNA: TGTGCCAGCAGCGACTGGGCAGCTAAAAATGAAAAACTGTTTTTT.

This clonotype was counted at least ten times. This chain connects TRBV10-2 to TRBJ2-5; 7 nucleotides line up with TRBD2. The CDR3 totals 14 residues. Germline CDR1 is WSHSY and CDR2 is SAAADI. Trimming cost V 4 bases and J 5 bases; bases outside gene matches: 7. Here the CDR3 reads CASSVAGEGETQYF. The CDR3 nucleotides are TGCGCCAGCAGTGTGGCGGGAGAGGGGGAGACCCAGTACTTC.

The sample holds a few counts of this clonotype. V is TRBV29-1 and J is TRBJ2-1, with D uncertain. With 4 bases removed from V and 5 bases from J, the gap between germline ends came to 15 bases. In germline, CDR1 is SQVTM, CDR2 ANQGSEA. The CDR3 is made up of 14 amino acids. CDR3 residues: CSVGKRLLDNEQFF. The CDR3 bases are TGCAGCGTTGGAAAACGGTTATTGGACAATGAGCAGTTCTTC.

The V call is TRBV7-2, the J call TRBJ2-3, with D maybe TRBD2 (6 bases). The V end lost 5 bases, the J end lost 0 bases, and 15 bases lay between the germline ends. CDR1 and CDR2 (germline): SGHTA, FQGNSA. This CDR3 contains 16 residues. CDR3 protein: CASSVGTLASTDTQYF. The CDR3 region has the DNA TGTGCCAGCAGCGTGGGGACTCTAGCTAGCACAGATACGCAGTATTTT.

The chain is built from TRBV15 and TRBJ2-7; TRBD1 aligns across 9 bases. The CDR3 contains 12 residues. V was pared by 9 bases and J by 3 bases, with 3 bases of the junction left unmatched. Per germline, CDR1 LNHNV and CDR2 YYDKDF (reference sequence). This chain's CDR3 is CATTGGGYEQYF. CDR3 DNA: TGTGCCACGACAGGGGGGGGCTACGAGCAGTACTTC.

This clonotype was counted ten times or more. As DNA, the CDR3 is TGTGCCAGCAGCCCCCAGAGGTCCGGGACTAAGCAGTTCTTC. Its translation is CASSPQRSGTKQFF. The chain carries TRBV7-9 and TRBJ2-1; 7 bases match TRBD2. Germline CDR1 and CDR2: SEHNR and FQNEAQ (reference sequence). The V segment lost 5 bases and the J segment 11 bases; nucleotides outside the gene matches: 12. The CDR3 runs 14 residues. Complete variable domain (other parts from reference TRBV7-9 and TRBJ2-1): DTGVSQNPRHKITKRGQNVTFRCDPISEHNRLYWYRQTLGQGPEFLTYFQNEAQLEKSRLLSDRFSAERPKGSFSTLEIQRTEQGDSAMYLCASSPQRSGTKQFFGPGTRLTVL.

The chain uses TRBV6-2 or TRBV6-3 and TRBJ1-1; D remains ambiguous. CDR3 length: 14 amino acids. The V and J ends lost 4 bases and 1 base respectively, with 10 bases between them. In germline, CDR1 is MNHEY, CDR2 SVGEGT. CDR3 DNA sequence: TGTGCCAGCAGTTCGGGCCGATCGAACACTGAAGCTTTCTTT. Translating it yields CASSSGRSNTEAFF.

This clonotype was seen ten or more times. The chain links TRBV29-1 to TRBJ2-5; 12 positions agree with TRBD2. Germline trimming cut 6 bases from V and 3 bases from J; bases unmatched to any gene: 8. In germline, CDR1 is SQVTM, CDR2 ANQGSEA. This CDR3 spans 15 amino acids. CDR3 nucleotides: TGCAGCGTGACCGGGACTAGCGGGCTAGAAGAGACCCAGTACTTC. This encodes CSVTGTSGLEETQYF.